The 21 T cell receptor beta chains given below trace back to one sample, sequenced in a study of OX40 agonist ivuxolimab in advanced cancers. TCRdb's copy holds only in-frame clones and misses some; the assay was immunoSEQ multiplex PCR. The profile shows tens of thousands of clones, approximately 89% of them singletons. The specimen comprised CD4+ or CD8+ T cells sorted from blood, sampled in a trial of the OX40 agonist ivuxolimab. The origin of the receptors is an adult with an advanced solid tumor such as melanoma, head and neck, liver or kidney cancer.

The rearrangement joins TRBV4-1 to TRBJ1-3; a possible D gene is TRBD1 (6 bases). CDR3 length: 16 amino acids. Germline V CDR1 and CDR2: MGHRA, YSYEKL. The V end was cut by 4 bases, the J end by 4 bases, with 17 bases between. CDR3 region: CASSLGLSGAGNTIYF. In DNA, the CDR3 is TGCGCCAGCAGCCTAGGGTTATCGGGGGCCGGAAACACCATATATTTT.

The V and J genes are TRBV27 and TRBJ2-7, with 9 bases fitting TRBD1. Germline V gene lookup returns CDR1 MNHEY and CDR2 SMNVEV (reference sequence). The junction had 7 bases not matched to a gene; V was cut back by 8 bases and J by 2 bases. The CDR3 runs to 14 residues. CDR3 in DNA: TGTGCCAGCCCCTGGGGGACAGGGACCTACGAGCAGTACTTC. The encoded protein is CASPWGTGTYEQYF.

This chain connects TRBV5-1 to TRBJ1-1; D perhaps matches TRBD1 (6 bases). V was shortened by 4 bases and J by 4 bases, with 14 bases between the two germline ends. Germline V gene sequence: CDR1 SGHRS, CDR2 YFSETQ. The CDR3 has 14 amino acids. CDR3 region: CASSKQGLGTEAFF. The CDR3 nucleotides read TGCGCCAGCAGCAAACAGGGTCTGGGCACTGAAGCTTTCTTT. Looking up the rest from reference TRBV5-1 and TRBJ1-1 gives the full variable domain: KAGVTQTPRYLIKTRGQQVTLSCSPISGHRSVSWYQQTPGQGLQFLFEYFSETQRNKGNFPGRFSGRQFSNSRSEMNVSTLELGDSALYLCASSKQGLGTEAFFGQGTRLTVV.

The chain employs TRBV5-6 and TRBJ2-7, with 8 bases identical to TRBD1. J lost 5 bases, V lost 2 bases, and 15 bases had no gene match. In germline, CDR1 is SGHDT, CDR2 YYEEEE. The CDR3 length is 17 residues. CDR3 sequence (DNA): TGTGCCAGCAGCTTAAGGACAGGGATCCCACCTTTCCACGAGCAGTACTTC. It codes for CASSLRTGIPPFHEQYF.

The genes are TRBV5-1 and TRBJ1-2, with unresolved D. This CDR3 contains 14 residues. The germline gives CDR1 SGHRS, CDR2 YFSETQ. Trimming took 1 base from V and 4 from J, leaving 11 bases between them. Written as DNA, the CDR3 is TGCGCCAGCAGCTTGACAGAGGTTGGCTATGGCTACACCTTC. Translation gives CASSLTEVGYGYTF. Using reference TRBV5-1 and TRBJ1-2 for the parts outside the CDR3, the full variable domain is KAGVTQTPRYLIKTRGQQVTLSCSPISGHRSVSWYQQTPGQGLQFLFEYFSETQRNKGNFPGRFSGRQFSNSRSEMNVSTLELGDSALYLCASSLTEVGYGYTFGSGTRLTVV.

The V call is TRBV7-2, the J call TRBJ1-1, with no clear D. The CDR3 totals 12 residues. V was clipped by 3 bases and J by 6 bases, with 8 bases between them. Germline CDR1 and CDR2: SGHTA and FQGNSA. The CDR3 is CASSFSRAEAFF. The DNA for the CDR3 is TGTGCCAGCAGCTTTTCCCGGGCTGAAGCTTTCTTT.

The rearrangement joins TRBV5-6 to TRBJ1-5; no clear D. This CDR3 has 13 residues. Germline V gene data show CDR1 as SGHDT and CDR2 as YYEEEE. Deletions cut 4 bases from V and 4 bases from J, with 9 bases between. CDR3 DNA sequence: TGTGCCAGCAGCGAGATGATGAATCAGCCCCAGCATTTT. Protein product: CASSEMMNQPQHF.

This clone was observed a handful of times. V is TRBV29-1 and J is TRBJ2-3; 7 nucleotides align to TRBD1. Per germline, CDR1 SQVTM and CDR2 ANQGSEA. The CDR3 runs to 14 residues. V dropped 7 bases and J dropped 1; count of bases not matched to a gene: 8. As DNA, the CDR3 is TGCAGCGCCACCGACAGGGTCCGCACAGATACGCAGTATTTT. As protein: CSATDRVRTDTQYF.

The rearrangement joins TRBV6-5 to TRBJ1-1, with 7 bases identical to TRBD1. Germline V gene data show CDR1 as MNHEY and CDR2 as SVGAGI. The CDR3 is 14 residues long. The V segment lost 7 bases and the J segment 2 bases; nucleotides outside the gene matches: 7. The CDR3 coding sequence is TGTGCCAGCATTCCCGGGACAGCCAACACTGAAGCTTTCTTT. Its translation is CASIPGTANTEAFF.

V gene TRBV11-2 combines with J gene TRBJ2-1; D is unresolved. Trimming removed 5 bases at V and 9 bases at J, with 8 bases between. Germline values: CDR1 SGHAT, CDR2 FQNNGV. The CDR3 covers 11 residues. The CDR3 protein is CASSAEGEQFF. Here the CDR3 DNA reads TGTGCCAGCAGCGCCGAAGGTGAGCAGTTCTTC.

The chain links TRBV18 to TRBJ2-1; no firm D call. CDR3 size: 11 residues. The V end was cut by 2 bases, the J end by 9 bases, with 5 bases between. The germline V gene has CDR1 KGHSH and CDR2 LQKENI. CDR3 loop: CASSPGLEQFF. The DNA of the CDR3 is TGTGCCAGCTCACCAGGCCTTGAGCAGTTCTTC.

The genes are TRBV27 and TRBJ1-5, with D possibly being TRBD1 (6 bases). V lost 2 bases to trimming and J lost 7 bases, with 18 bases between them. The CDR3 has 16 amino acids. Germline loops: CDR1 MNHEY, CDR2 SMNVEV (reference sequence). Written as DNA, the CDR3 is TGTGCCAGCAGTTTAGGACAGCGGAGGCACAACCAGCCCCAGCATTTT. Translated, it gives CASSLGQRRHNQPQHF.

The V gene is TRBV7-6, the J gene TRBJ1-1; D possibly corresponds to TRBD1 (6 bases). Germline CDR1 reads SGHVS; CDR2 reads FNYEAQ. Trimming took 5 bases from V and 7 from J, leaving 14 bases between them. The CDR3 consists of 13 residues. The DNA of the CDR3 is TGTGCCAGCAGCCTAAGACAGGACGGTGAAGCTTTCTTT. Translation gives CASSLRQDGEAFF.

The rearrangement uses TRBV5-1 and TRBJ2-7; the D call may be TRBD1 or TRBD2 (5 bases each). The CDR3 has 15 residues. In germline, CDR1 is SGHRS, CDR2 YFSETQ. V was clipped by 0 bases and J by 3 bases, with 13 bases between them. DNA of the CDR3: TGCGCCAGCAGCTTGGAGAGGGGCGCGTTCTACGAGCAGTACTTC. It specifies CASSLERGAFYEQYF.

The chain couples TRBV12-5 to TRBJ1-5; D ambiguous. Per the germline V gene, CDR1 is LGHNT and CDR2 is FRNRAP. V lost 1 base, J lost 4 bases, and 5 bases lay in between. This CDR3 has 13 residues. The CDR3 DNA is TGTGCTAGTGGTTTGGGTCTGAATCAGCCCCAGCATTTT. Translation: CASGLGLNQPQHF.

The chain couples TRBV5-6 to TRBJ2-5, with D uncertain. The CDR3 extends over 15 amino acids. V lost 4 bases and J lost 9, with 22 bases in between. CDR1 and CDR2 (germline): SGHDT, YYEEEE. The CDR3 bases are TGTGCCAGCAGCCCTCTGGGCGCTTGGTTGTCGGCCCAGTACTTC. Its protein product is CASSPLGAWLSAQYF.

The chain has TRBV7-8 and TRBJ1-2, with D possibly TRBD1 on 6 matching bases. This CDR3 is 14 amino acids long. CDR1 is SGHVS and CDR2 is FQNEAQ in the germline V gene. The V gene lost 1 base and the J gene lost 8 bases, with 14 bases spanning the gap. The CDR3 protein is CASSLVAGGWGYTF. The DNA for the CDR3 is TGTGCCAGCAGCTTAGTAGCCGGGGGCTGGGGCTACACCTTC.

The chain is built from TRBV27 and TRBJ1-6; possibly TRBD1 for D (5 bases). Germline V gives CDR1 MNHEY, CDR2 SMNVEV (reference sequence). The CDR3 is 18 residues long. The V end was cut by 3 bases, the J end by 7 bases, with 22 bases between. CDR3: CASSFRNPGEGYNSPLHF. CDR3 nucleotide sequence: TGTGCCAGCAGTTTCCGAAACCCCGGTGAGGGGTACAATTCACCCCTCCACTTT.

This sequence joins TRBV5-1 and TRBJ2-1, with 8 bases matching TRBD1. Germline loops: CDR1 SGHRS, CDR2 YFSETQ. There are 15 residues in the CDR3. The V gene end was trimmed by 2 bases and the J gene end by 4 bases; junction bases not matched to a gene: 5. CDR3 region: CASSFTGGPYNEQFF. In DNA, the CDR3 is TGCGCCAGCAGCTTTACAGGGGGACCTTACAATGAGCAGTTCTTC.

This sequence joins TRBV27 and TRBJ2-4, with D hard to call. Looked up from germline, CDR1 is MNHEY and CDR2 is SMNVEV (reference sequence). V lost 10 bases, J lost 8 bases, and 18 bases lay in between. The CDR3 contains 13 residues. The CDR3 protein is CATLAPVSYIQYF. In DNA, the CDR3 is TGTGCCACCCTGGCCCCGGTTTCGTACATTCAGTACTTC.

The V and J genes are TRBV7-9 and TRBJ2-7; TRBD2 might be the D (5 bases). The CDR3 is 12 residues long. Germline assignment: CDR1 SEHNR and CDR2 FQNEAQ (reference sequence). Trimming shortened V by 4 bases and J by 7 bases, and 11 bases separated the two germline ends. CDR3 bases: TGTGCCAGCAGCTCGGACTTGGGTGAGCAGTACTTC. It encodes CASSSDLGEQYF.